The 19 T cell receptor beta chains below come from one sample, sequenced in a study of spatial heterogeneity in lung cancer. From the 5' RACE reads, TCRdb called clonotypes with MiXCR, one entry per CDR3 protein. The sample has roughly 50,000 distinct CDR3 sequences, 7.6% seen once. The time point: sample taken at primary tumor resection. Material for sequencing was whole RNA from tumor, nontumor lung or frozen PBMC, left unsorted. The sample here was PBMCs, taken at surgery. These receptors were obtained from a female donor with early-stage non-small cell lung cancer.

This clonotype was seen more than once but under ten times. This chain joins TRBV4-2 and TRBJ1-5; D is ambiguous. The CDR3 consists of 16 residues. Germline values: CDR1 LGHNA, CDR2 YNFKEQ. V lost 0 bases and J lost 3, with 12 bases in between. The CDR3 bases are TGTGCCAGCAGCCAAGATCTCCAGACGAACAATCAGCCCCAGCATTTT. Its translation is CASSQDLQTNNQPQHF.

This clonotype was found many times. The gene calls are TRBV28 and TRBJ2-1; D not certain. Trimming removed 6 bases at V and 2 bases at J, with 8 bases between. The CDR3 extends over 13 amino acids. Germline CDR1 is MDHEN and CDR2 is SYDVKM. This CDR3 is CASSARPYNEQFF. The CDR3 coding sequence is TGTGCCAGCAGCGCCAGGCCCTACAATGAGCAGTTCTTC.

The V gene is TRBV24-1, the J gene TRBJ2-5; a weak D match, TRBD2 (6 bases). The CDR3 contains 15 residues. V gave up 3 bases and J gave up 9 bases, with 19 bases separating them. Germline V gene lookup returns CDR1 KGHDR and CDR2 SFDVKD. This chain's CDR3 is CATSDPFAGGQSQYF. The CDR3 DNA reads TGTGCCACCAGTGATCCGTTTGCTGGAGGGCAGTCCCAGTACTTC.

The chain uses TRBV2 and TRBJ1-2, with D possibly being TRBD1 (5 bases). The germline CDR1 and CDR2 sequences are SNHLY and FYNNEI. The germline V and J ends were trimmed by 7 bases and 4 bases, with 7 bases remaining between them. This CDR3 has 11 amino acids. Written as DNA, the CDR3 is TGTGCCAGCAAAGGGACCTATGGCTACACCTTC. It yields the protein CASKGTYGYTF.

This clonotype was counted between two and nine times. The chain links TRBV6-2 or TRBV6-3 to TRBJ1-1; D is undetermined. This CDR3 has 12 residues. The V gene lost 8 bases and the J gene lost 5 bases, with 12 bases spanning the gap. CDR1 is MNHEY and CDR2 is SVGEGT in the germline V gene. CDR3 nucleotides: TGTGCCAGCGGGGAATTCGGAACTGAAGCTTTCTTT. Translation: CASGEFGTEAFF.

The J gene is TRBJ2-7, the V gene TRBV6-2 or TRBV6-3; TRBD2 is a possible D gene (6 bases). Trimming took off 6 bases at V and 3 bases at J, with 12 bases between the two ends. Germline CDR1 and CDR2: MNHEY and SVGEGT. The CDR3 loop spans 13 amino acids. CDR3 region: CASRRAAGYEQYF. CDR3 in DNA: TGTGCCAGCAGGCGAGCAGCGGGCTACGAGCAGTACTTC.

On this clonotype: This may stem from a read error, because a much larger clone lies one nucleotide away. No conserved phenylalanine or tryptophan is present at the end of the CDR3, so a read error is the likely explanation. This chain joins TRBV18 and TRBJ2-7, with 9 bases identical to TRBD1. The ends lost 4 bases at V and 5 bases at J; junction bases unmatched: 15. CDR1 is KGHSH, CDR2 LQKENI, per germline. The CDR3 is 17 amino acids. The CDR3 DNA reads TGTGCCAGCTCACTGCGGGGTCCGGGACAGGGAACCCACGAGCAGTACTCC. It encodes CASSLRGPGQGTHEQYS.

This clonotype has only a few counts. The rearrangement uses TRBV6-2 or TRBV6-3 and TRBJ1-5; unclear D gene. Germline V gives CDR1 MNHEY, CDR2 SVGEGT. Trimming cost V 6 bases and J 3 bases, with 9 bases left between them. The CDR3 runs 13 residues. In nucleotides, the CDR3 is TGTGCCAGCAGCCTACTATCCAATCAGCCCCAGCATTTT. Translating it yields CASSLLSNQPQHF.

This chain links TRBV21-1 with TRBJ2-7; the table's D call, TRBD1, was not checked against the DNA. TRBV21-1 is assigned pseudogene status. The CDR3 covers 14 residues. In DNA, the CDR3 is TGTGCCAGCAACGACAGTGACAGCTCCTACGAGCAGTACTTC. Translating it yields CASNDSDSSYEQYF.

This clonotype was counted many times. CDR3 DNA: TGTGCCAGCAGTACAGGGGGGAGCTCCTACGAGCAGTACTTC. Residues: CASSTGGSSYEQYF. This rearrangement joins TRBV6-5 to TRBJ2-7, with 8 bases lining up with TRBD1. The germline gives CDR1 MNHEY, CDR2 SVGAGI. The ends lost 5 bases at V and 0 bases at J; junction bases unmatched: 3. This CDR3 is 14 amino acids long.

The chain employs TRBV7-9 and TRBJ2-3; no definite D call. V was cut by 0 bases and J by 5 bases, with 9 bases left in between. Germline CDR1 SEHNR, CDR2 FQNEAQ (reference sequence). The CDR3 contains 14 residues. CDR3 residues: CASSLAPTGDTQYF. In DNA form, the CDR3 reads TGTGCCAGCAGCTTAGCCCCGACTGGAGATACGCAGTATTTT.

There are a few counts of this clonotype. The chain uses TRBV14 and TRBJ2-5; D is undetermined. The V and J ends lost 3 bases and 7 bases respectively, with 9 bases between them. Germline V gene data show CDR1 as SGHDN and CDR2 as FVKESK. The CDR3 is 12 amino acids. CDR3 loop: CASSQTWGTQYF. As DNA, the CDR3 is TGTGCCAGCAGCCAGACATGGGGGACCCAGTACTTC.

This clonotype has just a few counts. The chain recombines TRBV19 with TRBJ2-7, with TRBD1 identical over 8 bases. V dropped 3 bases and J dropped 3; count of bases not matched to a gene: 10. This CDR3 contains 16 residues. Per germline, CDR1 LNHDA and CDR2 SQIVND (reference sequence). The CDR3 loop reads CASSIEFGTGHYEQYF. The CDR3 DNA reads TGTGCCAGTAGTATCGAGTTTGGGACAGGTCACTACGAGCAGTACTTC.

This clonotype was seen ten or more times. This chain uses TRBV5-6 with TRBJ2-5; unclear D gene. The germline V gene has CDR1 SGHDT and CDR2 YYEEEE. With 1 base removed from V and 1 base from J, the gap between germline ends came to 2 bases. This CDR3 has 12 residues. CDR3 bases: TGTGCCAGCAGCTTGTCCCAAGAGACCCAGTACTTC. Residues: CASSLSQETQYF. The full variable domain, rest sourced from reference TRBV5-6 and TRBJ2-5, is DAGVTQSPTHLIKTRGQQVTLRCSPKSGHDTVSWYQQALGQGPQFIFQYYEEEERQRGNFPDRFSGHQFPNYSSELNVNALLLGDSALYLCASSLSQETQYFGPGTRLLVL.

This clonotype appeared a few times. V is TRBV5-1 and J is TRBJ2-2; D is perhaps TRBD2 (8 bases). The CDR3 length is 16 residues. The germline CDR1 and CDR2 sequences are SGHRS and YFSETQ. Trimming left V 3 bases short and J 6 bases short, with 18 bases between. The CDR3 loop reads CASSYRDSGGSGELFF. The CDR3 DNA follows: TGCGCCAGCAGCTACCGGGACAGCGGGGGATCCGGGGAGCTGTTTTTT.

V is TRBV10-3 and J is TRBJ2-1, with 11 bases that match TRBD2. This CDR3 spans 16 amino acids. J was trimmed by 10 bases and V by 4 bases; bases with no gene match: 12. Germline lookup yields CDR1 ENHRY and CDR2 SYGVKD. The CDR3 DNA is TGTGCCATCAGTGGTATAAATAGCGGGGGGGCCGAAGAGCAGTTCTTC. This sequence encodes CAISGINSGGAEEQFF.

This clonotype has at least ten counts. J is TRBJ2-1 and V is TRBV4-3; D gene ambiguous. The CDR3 consists of 12 residues. Trimming removed 1 base from V and 10 bases from J, with 8 bases in between. Per the germline V gene, CDR1 is LGHNA and CDR2 is YSLEER. CDR3 in amino acids: CASSQVDGEQFF. CDR3 sequence (DNA): TGCGCCAGCAGCCAAGTAGACGGGGAGCAGTTCTTC.

This clonotype has more than one count but fewer than ten. The V gene is TRBV19, the J gene TRBJ2-6, with no clear D. Germline CDR1 reads LNHDA; CDR2 reads SQIVND (reference sequence). Trimming removed 3 bases at V and 0 bases at J, with 6 bases between. This CDR3 has 15 residues. This CDR3 is CASSIPASGANVLTF. The CDR3, as DNA: TGTGCCAGTAGTATCCCAGCCTCTGGGGCCAACGTCCTGACTTTC. Variable domain in full (rest from reference TRBV19 and TRBJ2-6): DGGITQSPKYLFRKEGQNVTLSCEQNLNHDAMYWYRQDPGQGLRLIYYSQIVNDFQKGDIAEGYSVSREKKESFPLTVTSAQKNPTAFYLCASSIPASGANVLTFGAGSRLTVL.

In its sample, this clonotype was seen many times. The chain recombines TRBV7-9 with TRBJ2-1, with unresolved D. The CDR3 sequence is 18 residues long. In germline, CDR1 is SEHNR, CDR2 FQNEAQ (reference sequence). Trimming removed 0 bases at V and 2 bases at J, with 17 bases between. The CDR3 region is CASSLAGGPRPAYNEQFF. CDR3 nucleotides: TGTGCCAGCAGCTTAGCGGGTGGGCCCCGCCCAGCCTACAATGAGCAGTTCTTC.